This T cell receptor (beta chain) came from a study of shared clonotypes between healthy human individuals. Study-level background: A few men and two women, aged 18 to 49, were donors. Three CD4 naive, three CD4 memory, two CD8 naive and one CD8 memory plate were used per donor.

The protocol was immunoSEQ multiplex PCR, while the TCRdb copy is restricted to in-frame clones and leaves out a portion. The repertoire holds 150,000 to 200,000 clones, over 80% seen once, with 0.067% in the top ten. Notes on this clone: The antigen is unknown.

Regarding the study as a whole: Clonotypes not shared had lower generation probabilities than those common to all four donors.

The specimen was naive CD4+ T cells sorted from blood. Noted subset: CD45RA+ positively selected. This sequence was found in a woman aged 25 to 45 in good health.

This CDR3 is CASSISNREGYTF. The CDR3 DNA sequence: TGTGCCAGCAGTATTTCGAACAGGGAAGGCTACACCTTC. This chain joins TRBV28 and TRBJ1-2; possibly TRBD1 for D (6 bases). CDR3 size: 13 residues. V gave up 5 bases and J gave up 8 bases, with 15 bases separating them. The germline CDR1 and CDR2 sequences are MDHEN and SYDVKM.